Following are 17 T cell receptor beta chains from one sample sequenced in a study of vaccination effects on CD4 cells after COVID-19. Generated by immunoSEQ multiplex PCR, the TCRdb table keeps only in-frame clones and is missing some. The sample consists of tens of thousands of clones, roughly 80% of them appearing once. Their antigen targets remain unknown. Using viral peptide pools, the ViraFEST assay grew out antigen-specific CD4+ T cells prior to sequencing. CD4+ T cell isolation took place after approximately 11 days of culture. As their vaccination, participants received two doses of either BNT162b2 or mRNA-1273. The sequences come from CD4+ T cells from PBMCs cultured with SARS-CoV-2 spike peptides, collected after COVID-19 vaccination. The receptors here all came from a human donor who received a COVID-19 vaccine.

V is TRBV5-4 and J is TRBJ2-2, with 7 bases aligning to TRBD1. CDR1 and CDR2 (germline): SGHNT, YYREEE (reference sequence). Germline trimming cut 4 bases from V and 5 bases from J; bases unmatched to any gene: 11. The CDR3 is 16 residues long. The CDR3 region has the DNA TGTGCCAGCAGCCGGCAACAGGGGAAGGGGACCGGGGAGCTGTTTTTT. Translated, it gives CASSRQQGKGTGELFF.

The chain is built from TRBV5-6 and TRBJ1-6; D call uncertain. The V end lost 4 bases, the J end lost 5 bases, and 13 bases lay between the germline ends. Germline CDR1 and CDR2: SGHDT and YYEEEE. The CDR3 is 15 residues long. Written as DNA, the CDR3 is TGTGCCAGCAGCCTCGCGTGGGTCGATAATTCACCCCTCCACTTT. This translates into CASSLAWVDNSPLHF.

This rearrangement joins TRBV11-2 to TRBJ1-4; 7 bases align to TRBD1. The CDR3 length is 15 residues. The V gene end was trimmed by 5 bases and the J gene end by 3 bases; junction bases not matched to a gene: 6. Germline V gives CDR1 SGHAT, CDR2 FQNNGV. The CDR3 DNA sequence: TGTGCCAGCAGCCCTATGGGACAGTCTAATGAAAAACTGTTTTTT. Translation gives CASSPMGQSNEKLFF.

The rearrangement joins TRBV7-2 to TRBJ1-1; D gene uncertain. The CDR3 totals 12 residues. The germline V gene has CDR1 SGHTA and CDR2 FQGNSA. V was trimmed by 1 base and J by 8 bases, leaving 8 bases between them. The CDR3 protein is CASSLDRFEAFF. DNA of the CDR3: TGTGCCAGCAGCTTAGACCGGTTCGAAGCTTTCTTT. Filled out from reference TRBV7-2 and TRBJ1-1, the complete variable domain reads GAGVSQSPSNKVTEKGKDVELRCDPISGHTALYWYRQSLGQGLEFLIYFQGNSAPDKSGLPSDRFSAERTGGSVSTLTIQRTQQEDSAVYLCASSLDRFEAFFGQGTRLTVV.

The V and J genes are TRBV11-3 and TRBJ2-2; 7 nucleotides match TRBD1. V dropped 1 base and J dropped 4; count of bases not matched to a gene: 12. The CDR3 consists of 18 residues. Germline V gene lookup returns CDR1 SGHNT and CDR2 YENEEA. For the CDR3, the DNA is TGTGCCAGCAGCTTAGGGCCAGGGGGAATTGCGGGCACCGGGGAGCTGTTTTTT. It specifies CASSLGPGGIAGTGELFF.

The gene calls are TRBV25-1 and TRBJ1-1, with unresolved D. This CDR3 spans 16 amino acids. The germline V and J ends were trimmed by 5 bases and 4 bases, with 20 bases remaining between them. Germline V CDR1 and CDR2: MGHDK, SYGVNS. The CDR3 coding sequence is TGTGCCAGCAGTAAAAGGTATGGGGTAGCGGCCACTGAAGCTTTCTTT. This sequence encodes CASSKRYGVAATEAFF.

The chain combines TRBV14 with TRBJ2-7; D could derive from TRBD1 or TRBD2 (5 bases each). Germline CDR1 and CDR2: SGHDN and FVKESK. This CDR3 contains 15 residues. V gave up 6 bases and J gave up 4 bases, with 19 bases separating them. DNA of the CDR3: TGTGCCAGCAGTCGCCGGGACCGGGGATGGTACGAGCAGTACTTC. Translated, it gives CASSRRDRGWYEQYF.

This chain joins TRBV25-1 and TRBJ2-1; no clear D. Germline assignment: CDR1 MGHDK and CDR2 SYGVNS. CDR3 length equals 14 residues. The CDR3 DNA sequence: TGTGCGGCCCAACCTTTAAGCTCCTACAATGAGCAGTTCTTC. Translating it yields CAAQPLSSYNEQFF.

In its sample, this clone was seen once. The rearrangement joins TRBV6-6 to TRBJ2-2; maybe TRBD2 (6 bases). The V and J ends lost 5 bases and 0 bases respectively, with 16 bases between them. There are 17 residues in the CDR3. The germline CDR1 and CDR2 sequences are MNHNY and SVGAGI (reference sequence). The chain's CDR3 is CASSLNRDSPNTGELFF. For the CDR3, the DNA is TGTGCCAGCAGTCTTAACCGGGACTCCCCGAACACCGGGGAGCTGTTTTTT.

In nucleotides, the CDR3 is TGCGCCAGCAGGCTTACGACTAGCGGGGTTTACAATGAGCAGTTCTTC. This codes for CASRLTTSGVYNEQFF. V is TRBV4-1 and J is TRBJ2-1; 11 bases match TRBD2. CDR1 MGHRA and CDR2 YSYEKL come from the germline V gene. This CDR3 spans 16 amino acids. After removal of 6 bases from V and 4 bases from J, the junction contained 8 bases not matched to a gene.

Here the CDR3 DNA reads TGTGCCAGCAGTGAATTGCCAGGATTAGCTTCTGAAGCTTTCTTT. It specifies CASSELPGLASEAFF. The chain joins TRBV2 to TRBJ1-1; D is ambiguous. Germline assignment: CDR1 SNHLY and CDR2 FYNNEI. Trimming cost V 2 bases and J 6 bases, with 16 bases left between them. The CDR3 runs to 15 residues.

This chain connects TRBV11-3 to TRBJ2-6, with D possibly called TRBD1 or TRBD2 (6 bases each). CDR3 size: 15 residues. Germline loops: CDR1 SGHNT, CDR2 YENEEA. V lost 3 bases and J lost 2, with 8 bases in between. The CDR3 sequence: CASSFGGPGANVLTF. DNA for the CDR3: TGTGCCAGCAGCTTCGGGGGCCCTGGGGCCAACGTCCTGACTTTC.

The rearrangement uses TRBV5-1 and TRBJ2-7; 9 bases are a match to TRBD1. The CDR3 totals 15 residues. The V gene's germline CDR1 is SGHRS and CDR2 YFSETQ. With 4 bases clipped from V and 3 bases from J, the junction kept 8 bases outside the gene matches. For the CDR3, the DNA is TGCGCCAGCAGCCTGGGACAGGGACCAGGCTACGAGCAGTACTTC. Translation: CASSLGQGPGYEQYF.

The chain couples TRBV6-1 to TRBJ1-5; weak D call: TRBD1 (6 bases). Germline V gene data show CDR1 as MNHNS and CDR2 as SASEGT. V was shortened by 1 base and J by 4 bases, with 14 bases between the two germline ends. CDR3 length: 16 amino acids. CDR3 sequence (DNA): TGTGCCAGCAGTGAAGGGAGGGGGGGCAGAAATCAGCCCCAGCATTTT. Its translation is CASSEGRGGRNQPQHF.

This clone appeared a single time. V and J are TRBV30 and TRBJ1-5, with D unresolved. The CDR3 length is 13 residues. Trimming left V 0 bases short and J 5 bases short, with 8 bases between. Germline V gives CDR1 GTSNPN, CDR2 SVGIG (reference sequence). This CDR3 reads CAWSVSSYQPQHF. The CDR3 DNA is TGTGCCTGGAGTGTATCATCCTATCAGCCCCAGCATTTT.

The gene calls are TRBV7-9 and TRBJ2-5; D remains ambiguous. In germline, CDR1 is SEHNR, CDR2 FQNEAQ (reference sequence). There are 13 residues in the CDR3. V was shortened by 2 bases and J by 5 bases, with 9 bases between the two germline ends. CDR3 in DNA: TGTGCCAGCAGCTTATATGGTGAGGAGACCCAGTACTTC. This gives the protein CASSLYGEETQYF.

This clone was picked up a small number of times. The V and J genes are TRBV18 and TRBJ1-2, with TRBD1 as a possible D gene (6 bases). CDR1 and CDR2 from the germline V gene are KGHSH and LQKENI. V was cut by 3 bases and J by 3 bases, with 23 bases left in between. CDR3 length equals 18 residues. Here the CDR3 DNA reads TGTGCCAGCTCACCTCTTGGGGGCGCGGCCGGGGCCTACTATGGCTACACCTTC. Amino acid sequence: CASSPLGGAAGAYYGYTF.